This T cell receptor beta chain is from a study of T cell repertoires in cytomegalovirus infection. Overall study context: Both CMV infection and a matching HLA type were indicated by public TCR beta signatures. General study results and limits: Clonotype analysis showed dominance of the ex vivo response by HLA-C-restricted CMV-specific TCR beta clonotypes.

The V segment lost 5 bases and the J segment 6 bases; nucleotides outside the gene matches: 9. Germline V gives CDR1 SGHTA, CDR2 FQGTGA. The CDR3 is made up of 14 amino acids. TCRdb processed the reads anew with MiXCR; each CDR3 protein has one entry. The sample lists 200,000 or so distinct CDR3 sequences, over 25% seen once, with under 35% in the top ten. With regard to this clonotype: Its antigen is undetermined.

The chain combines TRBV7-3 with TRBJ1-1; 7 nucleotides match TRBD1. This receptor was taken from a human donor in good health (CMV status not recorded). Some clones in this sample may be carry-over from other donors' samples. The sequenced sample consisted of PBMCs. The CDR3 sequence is CASSPDRAAPEAFF. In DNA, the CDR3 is TGTGCCAGCAGCCCCGACAGGGCGGCCCCTGAAGCTTTCTTT.